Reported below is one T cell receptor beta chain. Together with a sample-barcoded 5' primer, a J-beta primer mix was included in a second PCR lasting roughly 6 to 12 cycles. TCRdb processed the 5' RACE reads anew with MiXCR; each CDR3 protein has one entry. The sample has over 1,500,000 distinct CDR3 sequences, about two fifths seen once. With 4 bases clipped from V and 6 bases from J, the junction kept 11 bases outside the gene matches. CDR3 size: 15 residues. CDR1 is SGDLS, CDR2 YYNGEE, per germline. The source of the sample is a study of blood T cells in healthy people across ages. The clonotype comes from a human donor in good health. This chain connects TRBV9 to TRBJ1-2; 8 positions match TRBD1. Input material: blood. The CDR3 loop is CASSPTPGQVDGYTF. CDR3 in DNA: TGTGCCAGCAGCCCTACTCCGGGACAGGTAGATGGCTACACCTTC.